These 23 T cell receptor beta chains originate from one sample sequenced in a study of T cell responses to AZD1222 COVID-19 vaccine. The method was immunoSEQ multiplex PCR; TCRdb's version includes in-frame clones alone and lacks a portion of them. The repertoire includes roughly 93,000 clones, around 89% of them detected once, and around 1.6% sits in the top ten. Sequencing used peripheral blood, obtained on day 0 of AZD1222 vaccination. The receptors were sampled from an adult in good health.

The chain combines TRBV7-2 with TRBJ1-3; the D is unclear. The CDR3 length is 16 residues. V lost 1 base to trimming and J lost 0 bases, with 10 bases between them. Germline CDR1 reads SGHTA; CDR2 reads FQGNSA. The CDR3 protein is CASSLEMINSGNTIYF. DNA of the CDR3: TGTGCCAGCAGCTTAGAGATGATAAACTCTGGAAACACCATATATTTT.

This chain connects TRBV6-6 to TRBJ2-7; 8 bases are shared with TRBD1. In germline, CDR1 is MNHNY, CDR2 SVGAGI (reference sequence). CDR3 length: 15 amino acids. With V trimmed by 0 bases and J by 7 bases, 8 bases remained unmatched. CDR3 bases: TGTGCCAGCAGTTACTCGAGTCAGGGGGCTGGAGAGCAGTACTTC. Protein sequence: CASSYSSQGAGEQYF.

This clone was seen a handful of times. The rearrangement joins TRBV2 to TRBJ1-2, with a tentative D call TRBD1 (6 bases). CDR1 and CDR2 (germline): SNHLY, FYNNEI. V was trimmed by 4 bases and J by 2 bases, leaving 11 bases between them. The CDR3 consists of 14 residues. The CDR3 region is CASSAGAVNYGYTF. The CDR3 coding sequence is TGTGCCAGCAGTGCAGGGGCCGTCAACTATGGCTACACCTTC.

The genes are TRBV7-8 and TRBJ1-5, with D perhaps TRBD1 (6 bases). The CDR3 sequence is 16 residues long. V was shortened by 1 base and J by 0 bases, with 10 bases between the two germline ends. Germline V CDR1 and CDR2: SGHVS, FQNEAQ. In DNA form, the CDR3 reads TGTGCCAGCAGCTTAGTTGAGGGACATAGCAATCAGCCCCAGCATTTT. Amino acid sequence: CASSLVEGHSNQPQHF. Drawing the rest from reference TRBV7-8 and TRBJ1-5, the complete variable domain is GAGVSQSPRYKVAKRGQDVALRCDPISGHVSLFWYQQALGQGPEFLTYFQNEAQLDKSGLPSDRFFAERPEGSVSTLKIQRTQQEDSAVYLCASSLVEGHSNQPQHFGDGTRLSIL.

This sequence joins TRBV2 and TRBJ1-1, with unresolved D. The germline V gene has CDR1 SNHLY and CDR2 FYNNEI. The germline V and J ends were trimmed by 6 bases and 5 bases, with 16 bases remaining between them. The CDR3 spans 14 residues. The CDR3 DNA reads as TGTGCCAGCAGCGGGGTACGAACCGGGACTGAAGCTTTCTTT. Protein product: CASSGVRTGTEAFF.

The rearrangement joins TRBV18 to TRBJ2-3, with D unresolved. CDR1 and CDR2 (germline): KGHSH, LQKENI. CDR3 length equals 15 residues. V lost 3 bases to trimming and J lost 0 bases, with 10 bases between them. The CDR3 loop is CASSPPAGSTDTQYF. The CDR3 DNA sequence: TGTGCCAGCTCACCCCCGGCTGGGAGCACAGATACGCAGTATTTT.

The rearrangement uses TRBV6-5 and TRBJ1-2; no definite D call. There are 13 residues in the CDR3. The V end lost 4 bases, the J end lost 4 bases, and 10 bases lay between the germline ends. Germline CDR1 and CDR2: MNHEY and SVGAGI. Here the CDR3 reads CASSSRVGYGYTF. The CDR3 bases are TGTGCCAGCAGTTCCCGGGTGGGCTATGGCTACACCTTC.

The chain combines TRBV6-5 with TRBJ1-3; D may be TRBD1 (5 bases). The ends were cut back, 5 bases at V and 2 bases at J, with 13 bases in the middle. The germline V gene has CDR1 MNHEY and CDR2 SVGAGI. The CDR3 consists of 15 residues. The chain's CDR3 is CASSTDWGAGNTIYF. DNA of the CDR3: TGTGCCAGCAGTACCGATTGGGGGGCTGGAAACACCATATATTTT.

This chain links TRBV27 with TRBJ1-1, with D tentatively TRBD1 (5 bases). V was shortened by 1 base and J by 0 bases, with 15 bases between the two germline ends. Germline CDR1 MNHEY, CDR2 SMNVEV (reference sequence). The CDR3 length is 17 residues. The CDR3 DNA follows: TGTGCCAGCAGTTTATGGGCGGAGGGGCCCATGAACACTGAAGCTTTCTTT. This translates into CASSLWAEGPMNTEAFF.

This clone has a single count. The rearrangement uses TRBV9 and TRBJ1-5; no clear D. Trimming stripped 6 bases from V and 5 bases from J, with 9 bases between. The CDR3 runs 12 residues. Germline V CDR1 and CDR2: SGDLS, YYNGEE. The CDR3 loop reads CASMIYYQPQHF. Here the CDR3 DNA reads TGTGCCAGCATGATATACTATCAGCCCCAGCATTTT.

The chain carries TRBV5-4 and TRBJ1-6, with D perhaps matching TRBD1 (5 bases). Trimming removed 6 bases at V and 5 bases at J, with 12 bases between. The CDR3 length is 14 residues. Germline values: CDR1 SGHNT, CDR2 YYREEE (reference sequence). CDR3 sequence: CASTGGGNNSPLHF. CDR3 bases: TGTGCCAGCACTGGGGGGGGAAATAATTCACCCCTCCACTTT.

The V call is TRBV29-1, the J call TRBJ1-2; D is unresolved. In germline, CDR1 is SQVTM, CDR2 ANQGSEA. This CDR3 comprises 11 residues. The ends were cut back, 4 bases at V and 8 bases at J, with 11 bases in the middle. The CDR3 DNA sequence: TGCAGCGTTGTTTTGGCGGGGGGCTACACCTTC. This gives the protein CSVVLAGGYTF.

The V gene is TRBV2, the J gene TRBJ2-1, with a weak D call TRBD1 (6 bases). The CDR3 length is 14 residues. The V end was cut by 7 bases, the J end by 2 bases, with 12 bases between. Per the germline V gene, CDR1 is SNHLY and CDR2 is FYNNEI. CDR3 in amino acids: CASNAGDTYNEQFF. CDR3 nucleotide sequence: TGTGCCAGCAATGCAGGGGATACCTACAATGAGCAGTTCTTC.

The rearrangement links TRBV23-1 to TRBJ1-1; D not resolved. TRBV23-1 is designated an ORF whose function remains uncertain. CDR3 size: 15 residues. V gave up 11 bases and J gave up 1 base, with 20 bases separating them. This CDR3 reads CAPMRRAFENTEAFF. CDR3 DNA: TGCGCCCCGATGCGACGGGCCTTCGAGAACACTGAAGCTTTCTTT.

The chain links TRBV6-1 to TRBJ2-3; D perhaps matches TRBD2 (7 bases). Trimming shortened V by 4 bases and J by 6 bases, and 20 bases separated the two germline ends. Germline V CDR1 and CDR2: MNHNS, SASEGT. The length of the CDR3 is 16 residues. For the CDR3, the DNA is TGTGCCAGCAGTGGACCTGCGGGGGCCCCTGGGGATACGCAGTATTTT. It yields the protein CASSGPAGAPGDTQYF.

The rearrangement uses TRBV4-1 and TRBJ1-2; no clear D gene. The V gene lost 1 base and the J gene lost 5 bases, with 5 bases spanning the gap. Germline CDR1 and CDR2: MGHRA and YSYEKL. This CDR3 has 12 amino acids. CDR3 in amino acids: CASSQVGYGYTF. CDR3 bases: TGCGCCAGCAGCCAAGTGGGTTATGGCTACACCTTC.

In the case of this clone: Its ends do not fully match the called genes, so a read error is possible. The gene calls are TRBV7-8 and TRBJ1-1; TRBD1 might be the D (6 bases). This CDR3 comprises 11 residues. Germline V CDR1 and CDR2: SGHVS, FQNEAQ. The CDR3 loop is CASSFRGEPDF. The CDR3 DNA follows: TGTGCCAGCAGCTTTAGGGGGGAACCAGATTTT.

The chain combines TRBV5-1 with TRBJ1-6; D gene unclear. The V gene's germline CDR1 is SGHRS and CDR2 YFSETQ. The CDR3 sequence is 14 residues long. The V end lost 4 bases, the J end lost 10 bases, and 15 bases lay between the germline ends. The DNA for the CDR3 is TGCGCCAGCAGCGTGGACGGCCCGGAGTCACCCCTCCACTTT. Translated, it gives CASSVDGPESPLHF. The variable domain in full, completed from reference TRBV5-1 and TRBJ1-6, reads KAGVTQTPRYLIKTRGQQVTLSCSPISGHRSVSWYQQTPGQGLQFLFEYFSETQRNKGNFPGRFSGRQFSNSRSEMNVSTLELGDSALYLCASSVDGPESPLHFGNGTRLTVT.

Only a few counts were recorded for this clone. The chain joins TRBV19 to TRBJ1-1; 10 bases are shared with TRBD1. This CDR3 comprises 16 residues. The germline V gene encodes CDR1 LNHDA and CDR2 SQIVND (reference sequence). V lost 2 bases to trimming and J lost 3 bases; unmatched junction nucleotides: 6. For the CDR3, the DNA is TGTGCCAGTAGTATATCCTACGGGACAGGGGACACTGAAGCTTTCTTT. Translated: CASSISYGTGDTEAFF.

The chain is built from TRBV4-3 and TRBJ1-6, with 7 bases aligning to TRBD1. The V and J ends lost 0 bases and 5 bases, in that order; junction bases with no gene match: 10. Germline CDR1 reads LGHNA; CDR2 reads YSLEER. The CDR3 spans 18 residues. CDR3 DNA: TGCGCCAGCAGCCAAGATCCCCGCCGACAGGGTGATAATTCACCCCTCCACTTT. This gives the protein CASSQDPRRQGDNSPLHF.

This clone was seen a single time. The chain employs TRBV28 and TRBJ1-5, with no clear D. The CDR3 extends over 16 amino acids. The V end was cut by 6 bases, the J end by 3 bases, with 18 bases between. In germline, CDR1 is MDHEN, CDR2 SYDVKM. The CDR3 loop is CASRLSGGRANQPQHF. CDR3 bases: TGTGCCAGCAGACTAAGTGGAGGACGTGCCAATCAGCCCCAGCATTTT.

This clone was detected only once. V and J are TRBV7-8 and TRBJ2-5; possible D gene TRBD2, 6 bases. The germline V gene has CDR1 SGHVS and CDR2 FQNEAQ. Trimming cost V 4 bases and J 5 bases, with 14 bases left between them. The CDR3 consists of 14 residues. CDR3 in DNA: TGTGCCAGCAGCTGGCTCGGCGGAGGGGAGACCCAGTACTTC. Translated: CASSWLGGGETQYF.

The genes are TRBV7-2 and TRBJ1-4; D remains ambiguous. The germline V and J ends were trimmed by 6 bases and 5 bases, with 13 bases remaining between them. Germline assignment: CDR1 SGHTA and CDR2 FQGNSA. The CDR3 is made up of 14 amino acids. Here the CDR3 DNA reads TGTGCCAGCAGGTCGGGGATACCCAATGAAAAACTGTTTTTT. It encodes CASRSGIPNEKLFF.